This TCR beta chain was found in a study of T cell changes during pregnancy in multiple sclerosis. Only in-frame clones appear in the TCRdb table, and some are missing; sequencing was by immunoSEQ multiplex PCR. This sample has roughly 100,000 clones, with around 94% found just once. The CDR3 covers 17 residues. Sequenced here: peripheral blood, sampled after pregnancy. This rearrangement joins TRBV21-1 to TRBJ1-5. TRBV21-1 is noted as a pseudogene. The receptor was isolated from a female donor with multiple sclerosis, enrolled in a pregnancy study. The CDR3 nucleotides read TGTGCCAGCAGCAACCCCCTCTTGAGGGTCGATAATCAGCCCCAGCATTTT. Protein sequence: CASSNPLLRVDNQPQHF.